This T cell receptor (beta chain) came from a study of T-cell memory formation after mild COVID-19. Study-level background: TCR clusters were largely donor specific.

The CDR3 is made up of 16 amino acids. V trimming: 5 bases; J trimming: 9 bases; junction bases outside the gene matches: 18. Germline V gene lookup returns CDR1 DFQATT and CDR2 SNEGSKA (reference sequence). This clonotype was seen only a few times. What it binds is unknown. Study-level findings and limits: Pre-infection memory showed some responding clones, and this suggested that cross-reactive memory joined. A second wave expanding day 15 to 37 was CD4+-biased; contracting clones were balanced.

TCRalpha and TCRbeta libraries used 5'RACE with constant-segment primers and UMIs. TCRdb redid the calling of the 5' RACE reads with MiXCR, one entry per CDR3 protein. Here the sample spans around 250,000 distinct CDR3 sequences, about a sixth being singletons. This chain joins TRBV20-1 and TRBJ2-1; 8 positions match TRBD2. This clonotype was obtained from a man aged 18 to 35 who had mild COVID-19 (a few samples of this study predate the infection). Cell type and time point are not known. The sequencing sample was made of PBMCs or a T cell subset sorted from them (not recorded which). As DNA, the CDR3 is TGCAGTGCTCCAAGGCTCGGGGGGGCTCGAGGTCGTGAGCAGTTCTTC. Its translation is CSAPRLGGARGREQFF.